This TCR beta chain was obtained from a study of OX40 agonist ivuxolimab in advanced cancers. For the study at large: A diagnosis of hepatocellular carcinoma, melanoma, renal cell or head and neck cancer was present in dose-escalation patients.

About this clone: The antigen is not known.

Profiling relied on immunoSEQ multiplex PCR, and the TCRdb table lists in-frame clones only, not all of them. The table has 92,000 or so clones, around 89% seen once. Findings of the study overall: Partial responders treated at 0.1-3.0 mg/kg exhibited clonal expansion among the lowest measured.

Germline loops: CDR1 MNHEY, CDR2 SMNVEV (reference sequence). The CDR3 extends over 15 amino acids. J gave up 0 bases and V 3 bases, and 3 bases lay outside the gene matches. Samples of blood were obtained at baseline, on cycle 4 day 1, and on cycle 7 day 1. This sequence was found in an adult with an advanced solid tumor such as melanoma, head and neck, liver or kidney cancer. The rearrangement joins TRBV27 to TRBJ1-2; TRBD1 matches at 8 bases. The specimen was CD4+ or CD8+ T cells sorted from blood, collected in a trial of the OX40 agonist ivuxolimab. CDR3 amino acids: CASSFGTGPNYGYTF. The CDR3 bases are TGTGCCAGCAGTTTCGGGACAGGACCTAACTATGGCTACACCTTC.